This TCR beta chain was recorded in a study of brain T cells in children with intractable seizures (dated by TCRdb to the early 2020s). Regarding the study in general: Resected brain tissue from 45 to 60 pediatric epilepsy surgery cases was first screened for immune gene transcripts using a NanoString immunology panel. Among the roughly 12 selected surgery cases, pre-surgery blood was additionally sequenced for eight, leaving four cases with brain tissue only.

Its CDR3 holds 13 amino acids, cysteine through phenylalanine. The read is trimmed to its CDR3 DNA, 39 bases read in frame from base 1. At the junction V is shortened by 6 bases and J by 3 bases, with 12 bases in between. Reading the germline V gene gives CDR1 SNHLY and CDR2 FYNNEI. Broader findings and caveats from the paper: The patients' HCMV serostatus was not known, and viral specificity was inferred solely from CDR3 sequence similarity. Sequencing depth differed between pre- and post-surgery blood, so clones missing from the pre-surgery sample may reflect undersampling.

What this sample's time point label stands for: blood from clinic visit 5 months post-surgery; TSC patient then seizure free. The surgery cases showing the highest brain T cell transcript signatures were chosen for TCR beta chain sequencing of brain tissue and, when available, of blood. Prior to surgery, the patients had been treated with at least one anti-epileptic drug. The TCR-sequenced patients were children whose drug-resistant epilepsy was caused by tuberous sclerosis complex, focal cortical dysplasia, Rasmussen encephalitis or hemimegalencephaly. The Monarch genomic DNA purification kit was used to extract bulk genomic DNA from unsorted brain tissue and from whole blood. The immunoSEQ assay was used to generate TCR beta chain sequences from genomic DNA. As for the original processing: CDR3 sequences that did not begin with the conserved framework cysteine at position 104 were removed manually. To get clonality, the normalized Shannon's Diversity Index was subtracted from one, giving values from 0 (maximal diversity) to 1 (oligoclonal). Chi-squared comparison-of-proportions tests were used to check whether the frequency of the same CDR3 differed between samples, for example brain versus blood. Public clonotypes were identified through searches of immuneACCESS, and similarity to known antiviral clonotypes was evaluated with the VDJdb browser. This immuneACCESS table, as held by TCRdb, lists in-frame sequences with V and J called but not all clones. Of the missing ones, under half trace to an unresolved V gene in checked studies; the others have no known cause. V and J calls and clone size are as listed in that table; D and trimming were resolved from the DNA. For this sample the table gives about 350,000 clones, of which roughly 92% were detected only once. The top ten clonotypes cover roughly 6% of the sample.

Regarding this clone: There is no known antigen for this receptor. It has no much larger one-base neighbor in the sample; base qualities were not kept.

The sequence was obtained from a boy less than two years old with tuberous sclerosis and intractable seizures. The sequence is built from TRBV2 and TRBJ2-7; no confident D gene assignment can be made. Here the sequenced sample was peripheral blood, taken roughly 5 months after surgery. DNA sequence: TGTGCCAGCAGGTCGACGGTCAACTACGAGCAGTACTTC. It specifies CASRSTVNYEQYF.